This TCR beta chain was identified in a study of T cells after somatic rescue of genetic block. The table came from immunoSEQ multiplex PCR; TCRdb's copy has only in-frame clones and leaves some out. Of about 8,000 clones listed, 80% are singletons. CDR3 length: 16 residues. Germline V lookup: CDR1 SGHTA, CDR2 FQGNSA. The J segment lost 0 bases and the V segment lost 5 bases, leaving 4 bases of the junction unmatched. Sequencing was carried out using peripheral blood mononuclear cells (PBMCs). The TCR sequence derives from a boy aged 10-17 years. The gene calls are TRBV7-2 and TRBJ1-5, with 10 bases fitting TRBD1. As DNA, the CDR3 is TGTGCCAGCAGCATCGACAGGGGGCATAGCAATCAGCCCCAGCATTTT. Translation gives CASSIDRGHSNQPQHF.